What follows are 5 T cell receptor beta chains derived from one specimen sequenced in a study of blood T cell repertoires in COVID-19 (dated by TCRdb to the early 2020s). The library came from the immunoSEQ multiplex PCR assay. Imported from immuneACCESS, the table was reduced by TCRdb to in-frame sequences with V and J called. These copies leave out some clones; in studies compared against another copy, an unresolved V gene accounts for under half, and the cause of the remainder is not known. The sample includes fewer than 90,000 clones, with more than 75% observed a single time. The top ten hold 4.5% to 6% of the sample. Sequencing was performed on peripheral blood. The receptors shown here come from a man aged 45-65 years with active or convalescent COVID-19.

This clone was seen only once. This chain uses TRBV11-2 with TRBJ1-6; D unresolved. Trimming left V 5 bases short and J 7 bases short, with 9 bases between. This CDR3 has 13 residues. CDR1 and CDR2 (germline): SGHAT, FQNNGV. The DNA for the CDR3 is TGTGCCAGCAGCCTGAGCCTGAATTCACCCCTCCACTTT. Protein sequence: CASSLSLNSPLHF.

The chain recombines TRBV7-8 with TRBJ2-7; TRBD1 agrees at 9 bases. The CDR3 length is 14 residues. The V segment lost 5 bases and the J segment 2 bases; nucleotides outside the gene matches: 4. Germline loops: CDR1 SGHVS, CDR2 FQNEAQ. Written as DNA, the CDR3 is TGTGCCAGCAGCGCCCGGGACAGGGCCTACGAGCAGTACTTC. This encodes CASSARDRAYEQYF.

J is TRBJ1-2 and V is TRBV6-5, with D unclear. V shed 11 bases and J shed 4 bases, with 11 bases lying between them. Germline CDR1 MNHEY, CDR2 SVGAGI. The CDR3 has 11 residues. The CDR3 DNA is TGTGCCGGAGGGTCGCGCTATGGCTACACCTTC. This gives the protein CAGGSRYGYTF.

The chain is built from TRBV2 and TRBJ2-2; D is undetermined. The CDR3 covers 16 residues. Trimming stripped 7 bases from V and 4 bases from J, with 19 bases between. Germline values: CDR1 SNHLY, CDR2 FYNNEI. CDR3 bases: TGTGCCAGCACCCAATGGCAAGCTACGGGCACCGGGGAGCTGTTTTTT. As protein: CASTQWQATGTGELFF.

The chain has TRBV4-3 and TRBJ1-4; D not certain. Looked up from germline, CDR1 is LGHNA and CDR2 is YSLEER. This CDR3 is 16 amino acids long. V gave up 5 bases and J gave up 5 bases, with 18 bases separating them. This CDR3 is CASSYQARLWNEKLFF. CDR3 nucleotide sequence: TGCGCCAGCAGCTACCAAGCCAGGCTGTGGAATGAAAAACTGTTTTTT.